These 4 T cell receptor beta chains were sequenced from one sample in a study of regulatory T cells in long-lasting Graves disease. Construction of TCR beta libraries relied on iRepertoire HTBI primers and on Arm-PCR targeting CDR3 regions. TCRdb itself ran the multiplex PCR reads through MiXCR, one entry per CDR3 protein. Among 400,000 to 500,000 distinct CDR3 sequences listed, approximately 16% were seen once. Time point here: newly diagnosed GD, antithyroid drugs for less than 3 months. From PBMCs, RNA was extracted and then used to make the TCR library. The same sample was also used in a study of T cells in Graves' hyperthyroidism and ophthalmopathy.

This specimen consisted of peripheral blood mononuclear cells (PBMCs), obtained at new diagnosis, from a patient treated with antithyroid drugs. These receptors were obtained from a woman between 35 and 50 years old with Graves disease.

This clonotype was seen a few times. This rearrangement joins TRBV5-4 to TRBJ1-2; D is uncertain. Germline CDR1 is SGHNT and CDR2 is YYREEE (reference sequence). V was cut by 10 bases and J by 4 bases, with 11 bases left in between. The CDR3 runs to 11 residues. The CDR3 is CAGRDLYGYTF. DNA for the CDR3: TGTGCCGGGAGAGATCTCTATGGCTACACCTTC.

Only a few counts were recorded for this clonotype. The V and J genes are TRBV5-1 and TRBJ2-2; unclear D gene. Between the trimmed V and J ends, which lost 2 bases and 0 bases, there was a span of 8 bases. This CDR3 is built from 15 residues. Germline loops: CDR1 SGHRS, CDR2 YFSETQ. This chain's CDR3 is CASSFQVTNTGELFF. The CDR3 region has the DNA TGCGCCAGCAGCTTCCAAGTTACGAACACCGGGGAGCTGTTTTTT.

This clonotype was recorded many times. The DNA for the CDR3 is TGTGCCAGCAGCTCCCCGCCGTTGCACAGTTGGTGGTACGAGCAGTACTTC. Protein product: CASSSPPLHSWWYEQYF. The rearrangement uses TRBV7-9 and TRBJ2-7; D remains ambiguous. Germline CDR1 and CDR2: SEHNR and FQNEAQ (reference sequence). The germline V and J ends were trimmed by 4 bases and 4 bases, with 23 bases remaining between them. The CDR3 has 17 amino acids. The whole variable domain, filled in from reference TRBV7-9 and TRBJ2-7, reads DTGVSQNPRHKITKRGQNVTFRCDPISEHNRLYWYRQTLGQGPEFLTYFQNEAQLEKSRLLSDRFSAERPKGSFSTLEIQRTEQGDSAMYLCASSSPPLHSWWYEQYFGPGTRLTVT.

This clonotype was picked up many times. The V call is TRBV2, the J call TRBJ1-2; 9 nucleotides match TRBD1. The CDR3 length is 14 residues. With V trimmed by 1 base and J by 7 bases, 4 bases remained unmatched. The germline CDR1 and CDR2 sequences are SNHLY and FYNNEI. This CDR3 reads CASSEGDRVRGYTF. The CDR3 DNA sequence: TGTGCCAGCAGTGAAGGGGACAGGGTCCGTGGCTACACCTTC.